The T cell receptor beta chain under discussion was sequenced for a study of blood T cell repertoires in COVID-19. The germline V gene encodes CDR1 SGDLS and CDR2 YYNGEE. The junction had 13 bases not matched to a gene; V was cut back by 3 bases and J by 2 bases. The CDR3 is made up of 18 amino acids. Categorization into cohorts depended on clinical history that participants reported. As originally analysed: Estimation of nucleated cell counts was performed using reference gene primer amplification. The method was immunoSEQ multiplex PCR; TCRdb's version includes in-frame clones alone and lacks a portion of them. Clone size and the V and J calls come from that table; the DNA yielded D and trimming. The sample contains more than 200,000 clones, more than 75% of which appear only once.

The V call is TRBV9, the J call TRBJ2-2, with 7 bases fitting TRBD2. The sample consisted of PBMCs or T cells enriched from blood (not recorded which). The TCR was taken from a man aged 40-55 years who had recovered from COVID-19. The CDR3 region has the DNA TGTGCCAGCAGCGCCGTTCTTTCCGGGACTAAAAACACCGGGGAGCTGTTTTTT. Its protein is CASSAVLSGTKNTGELFF.